The 10 T cell receptor beta chains below were found in one sample sequenced in a study of control samples from healthy donors and cancer patients. Here immunoSEQ multiplex PCR was the method, and the copy in TCRdb shows in-frame clones only, minus some. The data show about 150,000 clones, around 90% seen once. The sequenced sample was blood. Receptor source: a man younger than 45 in good health.

This clone was seen a single time. Here the CDR3 reads CASSFKQDDYGYTF. The CDR3 nucleotides are TGTGCCAGCAGTTTTAAACAGGATGACTATGGCTACACCTTC. V gene TRBV6-5 combines with J gene TRBJ1-2; D is possibly TRBD1 (5 bases). Between the trimmed V and J ends, which lost 4 bases and 3 bases, there was a span of 12 bases. The CDR3 has 14 residues. The germline V gene encodes CDR1 MNHEY and CDR2 SVGAGI.

V and J are TRBV4-1 and TRBJ1-6; D ambiguous. The germline CDR1 and CDR2 sequences are MGHRA and YSYEKL. Between the trimmed V and J ends, which lost 6 bases and 5 bases, there was a span of 17 bases. There are 16 residues in the CDR3. CDR3 DNA: TGCGCCAGCAGACCTCTGGGAAGGGATGATAATTCACCCCTCCACTTT. This translates into CASRPLGRDDNSPLHF.

The count of this clone is one. The rearrangement links TRBV19 to TRBJ1-5, with D maybe TRBD1 (5 bases). Germline loops: CDR1 LNHDA, CDR2 SQIVND (reference sequence). CDR3 length: 16 residues. V lost 1 base, J lost 0 bases, and 10 bases lay in between. The CDR3 loop is CASSIGDRLSNQPQHF. The DNA of the CDR3 is TGTGCCAGTAGTATAGGTGACAGACTTAGCAATCAGCCCCAGCATTTT.

V usage is TRBV7-9 and J usage is TRBJ2-7, with TRBD2 matching over 13 bases. Unmatched junction bases numbered 0, after V lost 5 bases and J lost 2 bases. The CDR3 is made up of 14 amino acids. Germline V gene lookup returns CDR1 SEHNR and CDR2 FQNEAQ (reference sequence). The CDR3 coding sequence is TGTGCCAGCAGCACTAGCGGGGGGGCCTACGAGCAGTACTTC. This gives the protein CASSTSGGAYEQYF.

The chain recombines TRBV24-1 with TRBJ2-1; D is unclear. The V gene's germline CDR1 is KGHDR and CDR2 SFDVKD. The V end lost 0 bases, the J end lost 5 bases, and 7 bases lay between the germline ends. CDR3 length equals 14 residues. The CDR3 protein is CATSDLAENNEQFF. CDR3 bases: TGTGCCACCAGTGATTTGGCAGAAAACAATGAGCAGTTCTTC.

A word on this clone: Other DNA sequences in this specimen translate into the identical CDR3. This chain joins TRBV7-2 and TRBJ2-5, with 7 bases that match TRBD1. This CDR3 comprises 14 residues. Germline values: CDR1 SGHTA, CDR2 FQGNSA. The V gene end was trimmed by 1 base and the J gene end by 5 bases; junction bases not matched to a gene: 4. This CDR3 is CASSLGGGRETQYF. CDR3 sequence (DNA): TGTGCCAGCAGCTTAGGAGGGGGCCGCGAGACCCAGTACTTC.

This sequence joins TRBV10-1 and TRBJ2-3; tentative D call: TRBD1 (6 bases). Per the germline V gene, CDR1 is WNHNN and CDR2 is SYGVQD (reference sequence). This CDR3 is 21 amino acids long. V lost 0 bases and J lost 0, with 25 bases in between. CDR3 sequence reads: CASSESTRGRTGTKSTDTQYF. The CDR3 DNA sequence: TGCGCCAGCAGTGAGTCGACTCGGGGACGCACCGGGACAAAGAGCACAGATACGCAGTATTTT.

The CDR3 bases are TGTGCCAGCACCCTCCTTTTGGGGGATCACTACGAGCAGTACTTC. Translation gives CASTLLLGDHYEQYF. The chain carries TRBV3-1 (or the pseudogene TRBV3-2) and TRBJ2-7, with D perhaps given as TRBD1 or TRBD2 (5 bases each). The CDR3 length is 15 residues. Germline CDR1 is LGHDT and CDR2 is YNNKEL (reference sequence). V was pared by 7 bases and J by 3 bases, with 19 bases between.

The V call is TRBV9, the J call TRBJ2-3, with 7 nucleotides matching TRBD2. The germline V gene has CDR1 SGDLS and CDR2 YYNGEE. This CDR3 contains 17 residues. Germline trimming cut 0 bases from V and 2 bases from J; bases unmatched to any gene: 9. CDR3 coding DNA: TGTGCCAGCAGCGTAGCTATGGGGCTAGCGGACACAGATACGCAGTATTTT. It is translated as CASSVAMGLADTDTQYF.

This clone was observed a single time. The chain combines TRBV6-5 with TRBJ2-5; D possibly matches TRBD1 or TRBD2 (6 bases each). CDR3 size: 14 residues. CDR1 and CDR2 (germline): MNHEY, SVGAGI. V lost 2 bases and J lost 5, with 12 bases in between. The CDR3, as DNA: TGTGCCAGCAGTTACCGGGGGCGTTCGGAGACCCAGTACTTC. This sequence encodes CASSYRGRSETQYF.